This T cell receptor (beta chain) originates from a study of liver allograft versus peripheral blood T cells. Study summary: Transplanted-liver T cell receptor repertoires were compared with recipients' peripheral blood repertoires. Whole-study findings and limits: Peripheral blood reportedly held T cell receptor repertoires that differed from those inside liver allografts.

TCRdb reanalysed the reads using MiXCR and keeps one entry per CDR3 protein. Of 2,800 or so distinct CDR3 sequences listed, roughly 15% are singletons. CDR3 length: 14 residues. The germline V gene has CDR1 SGHNT and CDR2 YYREEE (reference sequence). V lost 1 base to trimming and J lost 9 bases, with 14 bases between them. This clonotype is termed medium-sized (0.01 to 0.1%). Its antigen is undetermined. The chain is built from TRBV5-4 and TRBJ2-1; no firm D call. The source is a human patient who had a liver transplant. Some of the T cells may derive from the graft donor. The CDR3 protein is CASSLSSSRAEQFF. CDR3 sequence (DNA): TGTGCCAGCAGCTTGTCCTCGTCTAGGGCTGAGCAGTTCTTC.